This T cell receptor (beta chain) was obtained from a study of T cell repertoires in cytomegalovirus infection. Study as a whole: Newly reported HLA-C-restricted and thoroughly characterized HLA-B-restricted CMV epitopes were employed. Based on public TCR beta signatures, there were indications of CMV infection and of a matching HLA type.

The CDR3 consists of 16 residues. V lost 4 bases and J lost 6; bases outside the gene matches: 5. Germline V gene lookup returns CDR1 MGHRA and CDR2 YSYEKL. On this clonotype: Its antigen is undetermined.

Study-level findings and limits: Cumulated frequencies of public TCR beta families served to identify carriers of CMV plus the relevant HLA. HLA-C-restricted CMV clonotypes gave the most frequent clonotype in two of eight donors.

TCRdb re-derived calls from the reads in MiXCR, one entry per CDR3 protein. This sample yields approximately 1,000,000 distinct CDR3 sequences, of which 30% to 40% are seen a single time; around 15% belongs to the top ten. V and J are TRBV4-1 and TRBJ2-1, with 14 bases lining up with TRBD2. Sequenced material: cultured CD8+ T cells from PBMCs, taken from culture after CMV antigen stimulation. This TCR derives from a human donor in good health (CMV status not recorded). Some clones in this sample may be carry-over from other donors' samples. In DNA form, the CDR3 reads TGCGCCAGCAGCCCCGGGACTAGCGGGGGCCGCAATGAGCAGTTCTTC. Protein: CASSPGTSGGRNEQFF.